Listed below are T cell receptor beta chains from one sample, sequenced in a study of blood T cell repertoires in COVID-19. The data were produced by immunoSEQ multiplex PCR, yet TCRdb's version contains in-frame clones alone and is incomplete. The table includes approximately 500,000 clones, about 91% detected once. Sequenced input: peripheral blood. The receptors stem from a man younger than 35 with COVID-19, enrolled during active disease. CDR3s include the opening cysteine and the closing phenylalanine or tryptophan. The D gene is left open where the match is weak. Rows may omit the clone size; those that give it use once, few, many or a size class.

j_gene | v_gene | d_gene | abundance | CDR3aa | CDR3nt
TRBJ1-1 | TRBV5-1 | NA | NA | CASSLWGPVTEAFF | TGCGCCAGCAGCTTGTGGGGGCCAGTCACTGAAGCTTTCTTT
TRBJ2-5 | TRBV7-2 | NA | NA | CASSLGGQGLETQYF | TGTGCCAGCAGCTTAGGGGGTCAGGGTTTGGAGACCCAGTACTTC
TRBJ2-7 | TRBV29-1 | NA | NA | CSVTPGSDEQYF | TGCAGCGTGACCCCAGGGTCGGACGAGCAGTACTTC
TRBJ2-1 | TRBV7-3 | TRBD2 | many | CASSPTSGPYNEQFF | TGTGCCAGCAGCCCGACTAGCGGGCCTTACAATGAGCAGTTCTTC
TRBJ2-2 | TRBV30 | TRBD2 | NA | CAWSSSGTGYTGELFF | TGTGCCTGGAGTTCTAGCGGGACGGGGTATACCGGGGAGCTGTTTTTT
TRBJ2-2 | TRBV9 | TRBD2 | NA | CASSELLAALGNTGELFF | TGTGCCAGCAGCGAACTACTAGCGGCCCTAGGGAACACCGGGGAGCTGTTTTTT
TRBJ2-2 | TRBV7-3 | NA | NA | CASSPSISAGELFF | TGTGCCAGCAGCCCGAGTATCTCGGCCGGGGAGCTGTTTTTT
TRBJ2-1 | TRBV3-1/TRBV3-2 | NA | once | CASSQGLTNEQFF | TGTGCCAGCAGCCAGGGACTCACCAATGAGCAGTTCTTC
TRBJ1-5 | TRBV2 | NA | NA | CASSVGDLSNQPQHF | TGTGCCAGCAGTGTCGGGGATTTGAGCAATCAGCCCCAGCATTTT
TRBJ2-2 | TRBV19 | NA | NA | CASSMGGRGTGELFF | TGTGCCAGTAGTATGGGGGGGCGAGGCACCGGGGAGCTGTTTTTT
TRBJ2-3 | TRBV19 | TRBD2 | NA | CASKKRESTDTQYF | TGTGCCAGTAAGAAGCGGGAAAGCACAGATACGCAGTATTTT
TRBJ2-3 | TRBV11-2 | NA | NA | CASSPGGGMGTDTQYF | TGTGCCAGCAGCCCGGGAGGGGGCATGGGCACAGATACGCAGTATTTT
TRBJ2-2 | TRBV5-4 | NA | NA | CASSWRTEPSGELFF | TGTGCCAGCAGCTGGAGGACGGAACCCTCCGGGGAGCTGTTTTTT
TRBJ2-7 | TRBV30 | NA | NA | CAWSQYRSSYEQYF | TGTGCCTGGTCACAGTACAGGAGCTCCTACGAGCAGTACTTC
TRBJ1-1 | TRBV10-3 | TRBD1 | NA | CAINGQENTEAFF | TGTGCCATCAATGGACAGGAGAACACTGAAGCTTTCTTT
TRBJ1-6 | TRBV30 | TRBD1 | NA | CAWITGGSTSPLHF | TGTGCCTGGATAACAGGGGGATCGACCTCACCCCTCCACTTT
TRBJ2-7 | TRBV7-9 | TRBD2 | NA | CASSLARGTSGRSEQYF | TGTGCCAGCAGCCTGGCTAGGGGGACTAGCGGGAGGAGCGAGCAGTACTTC
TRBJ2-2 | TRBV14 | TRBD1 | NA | CASRGQARTGELFF | TGTGCCAGCAGGGGACAGGCTAGGACCGGGGAGCTGTTTTTT
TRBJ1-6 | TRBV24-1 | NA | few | CATRGSSYNSPLHF | TGTGCCACCAGGGGGAGCTCCTATAATTCACCCCTCCACTTT
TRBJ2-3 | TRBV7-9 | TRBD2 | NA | CASSLDGGADTQYF | TGTGCCAGCAGCTTAGACGGGGGGGCCGACACGCAGTATTTT
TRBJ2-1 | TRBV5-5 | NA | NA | CASSFLGGQYNEQFF | TGTGCCAGCAGCTTCTTGGGGGGGCAGTACAATGAGCAGTTCTTC
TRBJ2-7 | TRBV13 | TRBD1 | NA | CASSSGQGYYEQYF | TGTGCCAGCAGCTCTGGACAGGGATACTACGAGCAGTACTTC
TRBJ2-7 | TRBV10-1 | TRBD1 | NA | CASSSSGTGAYEQYF | TGCGCCAGCAGCTCATCAGGGACAGGGGCCTACGAGCAGTACTTC
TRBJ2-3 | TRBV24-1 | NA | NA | CATRGVGDTQYF | TGTGCCACCAGAGGGGTTGGAGATACGCAGTATTTT
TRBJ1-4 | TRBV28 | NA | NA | CASSLTQGREKLFF | TGTGCCAGCAGTTTAACCCAGGGTAGGGAAAAACTGTTTTTT
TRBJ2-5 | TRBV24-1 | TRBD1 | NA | CATSDSPTGKGETQYF | TGTGCCACCAGTGATTCCCCGACAGGGAAGGGAGAGACCCAGTACTTC
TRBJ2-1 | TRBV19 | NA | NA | CASSISDRAYNEQFF | TGTGCCAGTAGTATTTCGGACAGAGCCTACAATGAGCAGTTCTTC
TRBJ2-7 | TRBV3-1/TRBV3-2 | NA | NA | CASSQEWGPRPYEQYF | TGTGCCAGCAGCCAAGAGTGGGGGCCTCGTCCCTACGAGCAGTACTTC
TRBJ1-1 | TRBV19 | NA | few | CASSQTRNREAFF | TGTGCCAGTAGTCAGACTCGCAATCGTGAAGCTTTCTTT
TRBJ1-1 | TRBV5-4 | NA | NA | CASSPSIIRQGVNTEAFF | TGTGCCAGCAGCCCCTCTATTATCCGACAAGGGGTGAACACTGAAGCTTTCTTT
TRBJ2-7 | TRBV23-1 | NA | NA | CASSQLDSSYEQYF | TGCGCCAGCAGCCAGCTAGACAGCTCCTACGAGCAGTACTTC
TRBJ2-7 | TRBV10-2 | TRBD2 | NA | CASRGPSGSYEQYF | TGCGCCAGCAGGGGCCCTAGCGGATCCTACGAGCAGTACTTC
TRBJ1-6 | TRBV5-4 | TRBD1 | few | CASSLGGDRGLSPLHF | TGTGCCAGCAGCTTGGGTGGAGACAGGGGGCTTTCACCCCTCCACTTT
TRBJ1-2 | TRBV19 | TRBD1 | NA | CASMGTGGTNYGYTF | TGTGCCAGTATGGGGACAGGGGGTACTAACTATGGCTACACCTTC
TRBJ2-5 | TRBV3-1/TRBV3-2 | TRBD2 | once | CASSQQTSGRWETQYF | TGTGCCAGCAGCCAACAGACTAGCGGGAGATGGGAGACCCAGTACTTC
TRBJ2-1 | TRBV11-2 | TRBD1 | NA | CASSQDRGSYNEQFF | TGTGCCAGCAGCCAAGACAGGGGATCCTACAATGAGCAGTTCTTC
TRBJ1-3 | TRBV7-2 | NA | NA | CASSGGGVGNSGNTIYF | TGTGCCAGCAGCGGGGGGGGTGTCGGAAACTCTGGAAACACCATATATTTT
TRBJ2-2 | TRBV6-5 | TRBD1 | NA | CASSMDRGWTGELFF | TGTGCCAGCAGCATGGACAGGGGTTGGACCGGGGAGCTGTTTTTT
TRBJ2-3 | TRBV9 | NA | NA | CASSGIRRNTQYF | TGTGCCAGCAGCGGCATCCGGAGGAATACGCAGTATTTT
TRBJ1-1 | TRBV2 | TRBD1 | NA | CASSQTGSMNTEAFF | TGTGCCAGCAGTCAGACAGGGTCCATGAACACTGAAGCTTTCTTT
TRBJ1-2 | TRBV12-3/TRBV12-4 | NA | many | CASSLSTGYGYTF | TGTGCCAGCAGTCTGTCGACGGGATATGGCTACACCTTC
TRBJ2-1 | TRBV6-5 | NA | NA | CASQEFPSSYNEQFF | TGTGCCAGCCAAGAATTCCCGAGCTCCTACAATGAGCAGTTCTTC
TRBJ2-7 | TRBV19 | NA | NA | CASSDKLQDGEQYF | TGTGCCAGTAGTGACAAACTACAGGACGGAGAGCAGTACTTC
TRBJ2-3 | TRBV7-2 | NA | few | CASSLLADTSTDTQYF | TGTGCCAGCAGCTTATTAGCGGATACTAGCACAGATACGCAGTATTTT
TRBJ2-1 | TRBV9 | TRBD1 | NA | CASSANRGGYNEQFF | TGTGCCAGCAGCGCCAACAGGGGCGGGTACAATGAGCAGTTCTTC